The rows below give T cell receptor beta chains drawn from one sample of a study of cytomegalovirus exposure and HLA in healthy donors. Method: immunoSEQ multiplex PCR; TCRdb's copy keeps in-frame clones and lacks some. The sample yields around 120,000 clones, around two thirds seen once. The sequencing input was PBMCs. Receptors were obtained from a woman aged 40-49 years in good health and CMV-seropositive. CDR3s include the opening cysteine and the closing phenylalanine or tryptophan. A D gene is named only where the DNA matches it firmly. Clone size, where shown, is once, few, many, or a class for clones that have expanded.

d_gene: NA
j_gene: TRBJ2-7
abundance: once
v_gene: TRBV6-1
CDR3nt: TGTGCCAGCAGTGGATGGGGAGAGGGCTACGAGCAGTACTTC
CDR3aa: CASSGWGEGYEQYF

d_gene: NA
j_gene: TRBJ2-5
abundance: once
v_gene: TRBV10-3
CDR3nt: TGTGCCATCAGTGAGTCAGGCAGGGGCCAGACCCAGTACTTC
CDR3aa: CAISESGRGQTQYF

d_gene: TRBD2
j_gene: TRBJ2-3
abundance: NA
v_gene: TRBV7-2
CDR3nt: TGTGCCAGCAGCCCTCCCGGGGGGTCAGATACGCAGTATTTT
CDR3aa: CASSPPGGSDTQYF

d_gene: TRBD1
j_gene: TRBJ1-5
abundance: NA
v_gene: TRBV10-3
CDR3nt: TGTGCCATCAGAGGGACAGGCCTAAATCAGCCCCAGCATTTT
CDR3aa: CAIRGTGLNQPQHF

d_gene: NA
j_gene: TRBJ1-2
abundance: NA
v_gene: TRBV7-2
CDR3nt: TGTGCCAGCAGCTTAGTCGAGGGTAACTATGGCTACACCTTC
CDR3aa: CASSLVEGNYGYTF

d_gene: NA
j_gene: TRBJ2-5
abundance: NA
v_gene: TRBV4-1
CDR3nt: TGCGCCAGCAGCCCATCGAGAGGGAGACAAGAGACCCAGTACTTC
CDR3aa: CASSPSRGRQETQYF

d_gene: NA
j_gene: TRBJ2-2
abundance: NA
v_gene: TRBV2
CDR3nt: TGTGCCAGCAGTTTGCGTGAGGCCGGGGAGCTGTTTTTT
CDR3aa: CASSLREAGELFF

d_gene: NA
j_gene: TRBJ1-5
abundance: NA
v_gene: TRBV2
CDR3nt: TGTGCCAGCAGGGACTGGAATCAGCCCCAGCATTTT
CDR3aa: CASRDWNQPQHF

d_gene: NA
j_gene: TRBJ2-1
abundance: few
v_gene: TRBV29-1
CDR3nt: TGCAGCGTTGAAGAAGGGCGGGGGCACTCCTACAATGAGCAGTTCTTC
CDR3aa: CSVEEGRGHSYNEQFF

d_gene: TRBD1
j_gene: TRBJ1-2
abundance: NA
v_gene: TRBV10-3
CDR3nt: TGTGCCATCAGTGAGTCGAAGGACAGGGATGGCTATGGCTACACCTTC
CDR3aa: CAISESKDRDGYGYTF

d_gene: NA
j_gene: TRBJ1-4
abundance: few
v_gene: TRBV4-2
CDR3nt: TGTGCCAGCAGCCAAGAACTTCGGCAGGGTGGTGAAAAACTGTTTTTT
CDR3aa: CASSQELRQGGEKLFF

d_gene: TRBD1
j_gene: TRBJ1-2
abundance: NA
v_gene: TRBV5-4
CDR3nt: TGTGCCAGCAGCTTGGGGACAGGGGGCGGCAATGGCTACACCTTC
CDR3aa: CASSLGTGGGNGYTF

d_gene: NA
j_gene: TRBJ2-7
abundance: NA
v_gene: TRBV14
CDR3nt: TGTGCCAGCAGCCAAGCATACGAGCAGTACTTC
CDR3aa: CASSQAYEQYF

d_gene: NA
j_gene: TRBJ2-7
abundance: once
v_gene: TRBV7-8
CDR3nt: TGTGCCAGCAGCTTAGTAGAGGGAGAGCAGTACTTC
CDR3aa: CASSLVEGEQYF

d_gene: NA
j_gene: TRBJ1-1
abundance: NA
v_gene: TRBV2
CDR3nt: TGTGCCAGCAGTGAATCCGACAGGCCCTCTGAAGCTTTCTTT
CDR3aa: CASSESDRPSEAFF

d_gene: NA
j_gene: TRBJ1-2
abundance: few
v_gene: TRBV6-5
CDR3nt: TGTGCCAGCAGTTACTCGAAGGGGGGGCGCGGCTATGGCTACACCTTC
CDR3aa: CASSYSKGGRGYGYTF

d_gene: NA
j_gene: TRBJ1-1
abundance: NA
v_gene: TRBV11-2
CDR3nt: TGTGCCAGCAGCTGGGGGGGAGGGAACACTGAAGCTTTCTTT
CDR3aa: CASSWGGGNTEAFF

d_gene: TRBD1
j_gene: TRBJ1-2
abundance: once
v_gene: TRBV7-3
CDR3nt: TGTGCCAGCAGCTTAAGAGGGGGCGACGGCTATGGCTACACCTTC
CDR3aa: CASSLRGGDGYGYTF

d_gene: TRBD1
j_gene: TRBJ2-3
abundance: NA
v_gene: TRBV18
CDR3nt: TGTGCCAGCTCACTAGGGACCAGGGGGGATACGCAGTATTTT
CDR3aa: CASSLGTRGDTQYF

d_gene: NA
j_gene: TRBJ1-4
abundance: NA
v_gene: TRBV6-6
CDR3nt: TGTGCCAGCAGTCTAACTAATGAAAAACTGTTTTTT
CDR3aa: CASSLTNEKLFF

d_gene: TRBD1
j_gene: TRBJ1-2
abundance: NA
v_gene: TRBV6-5
CDR3nt: TGTGCCAGCAGTTACTTGGACAGGGGTGGCTACACCTTC
CDR3aa: CASSYLDRGGYTF

d_gene: TRBD1
j_gene: TRBJ1-2
abundance: NA
v_gene: TRBV6-5
CDR3nt: TGTGCCAGCAAGAAAACAGGGGCCACTAACTATGGCTACACCTTC
CDR3aa: CASKKTGATNYGYTF

d_gene: NA
j_gene: TRBJ2-1
abundance: once
v_gene: TRBV4-1
CDR3nt: TGCGCCAGCAGCCTCGCTGGGCCGTCACTCTCCTACAATGAGCAGTTCTTC
CDR3aa: CASSLAGPSLSYNEQFF

d_gene: TRBD2
j_gene: TRBJ2-3
abundance: NA
v_gene: TRBV7-3
CDR3nt: TGTGCCAGCAGCGTACTAGCGGGGCCGCAGTATTTT
CDR3aa: CASSVLAGPQYF

d_gene: NA
j_gene: TRBJ2-3
abundance: NA
v_gene: TRBV7-9
CDR3nt: TGTGCCAGCAGCTTTCTACTGGGACTCTCTACGCAGTATTTT
CDR3aa: CASSFLLGLSTQYF

d_gene: NA
j_gene: TRBJ1-5
abundance: NA
v_gene: TRBV5-1
CDR3nt: TGCGCCAGCAGCTTGGACCGGGGTCAGCCCCAGCATTTT
CDR3aa: CASSLDRGQPQHF

d_gene: TRBD1
j_gene: TRBJ1-5
abundance: NA
v_gene: TRBV28
CDR3nt: TGTGCCAGCAGTCCGCGGACAGGGGGCAATCAGCCCCAGCATTTT
CDR3aa: CASSPRTGGNQPQHF

d_gene: NA
j_gene: TRBJ1-3
abundance: NA
v_gene: TRBV5-1
CDR3nt: TGCGCCAGCAGCCCCCCGGGCTCTGGAAACACCATATATTTT
CDR3aa: CASSPPGSGNTIYF

d_gene: TRBD2
j_gene: TRBJ2-1
abundance: NA
v_gene: TRBV4-3
CDR3nt: TGCGCCAGCAGCTTGGTAGCGGGGGACAATGAGCAATTCTTC
CDR3aa: CASSLVAGDNEQFF

d_gene: NA
j_gene: TRBJ1-1
abundance: few
v_gene: TRBV4-3
CDR3nt: TGCGCCAGCAGCCAAGATCTGAGGCGGCTGAACACTGAAGCTTTCTTT
CDR3aa: CASSQDLRRLNTEAFF

d_gene: TRBD1
j_gene: TRBJ1-2
abundance: once
v_gene: TRBV5-1
CDR3nt: TGCGCCAGCAGCTTAGCAGGGGGAGACGGCTACACCTTC
CDR3aa: CASSLAGGDGYTF

d_gene: NA
j_gene: TRBJ1-1
abundance: NA
v_gene: TRBV5-4
CDR3nt: TGTGCCAGCAGCTCCGGGGGGGAGGGATTGAACACTGAAGCTTTCTTT
CDR3aa: CASSSGGEGLNTEAFF

d_gene: TRBD1
j_gene: TRBJ1-1
abundance: once
v_gene: TRBV5-1
CDR3nt: TGCGCCAGCAGTTCGACAGGGGACACTGAAGCTTTCTTT
CDR3aa: CASSSTGDTEAFF

d_gene: NA
j_gene: TRBJ1-2
abundance: NA
v_gene: TRBV4-1
CDR3nt: TGCGCCAGCAGCCATTTAGGGAGGATTAACTATGGCTACACCTTC
CDR3aa: CASSHLGRINYGYTF

d_gene: TRBD1
j_gene: TRBJ1-4
abundance: NA
v_gene: TRBV4-2
CDR3nt: TGTGCCAGCAGCGTCCAGACAGGGGGCGTACAAATGGCCGAAAAACTGTTTTTT
CDR3aa: CASSVQTGGVQMAEKLFF

d_gene: NA
j_gene: TRBJ2-2
abundance: few
v_gene: TRBV7-3
CDR3nt: TGTGCCAGCACCCCGGGTGGGACCGGGGAGCTGTTTTTT
CDR3aa: CASTPGGTGELFF

d_gene: NA
j_gene: TRBJ1-4
abundance: NA
v_gene: TRBV18
CDR3nt: TGTGCCAGCTCACCACCGGAGGCCCCGAGGGAAAAACTGTTTTTT
CDR3aa: CASSPPEAPREKLFF

d_gene: NA
j_gene: TRBJ1-3
abundance: NA
v_gene: TRBV2
CDR3nt: TGTGCCAGCAGTGAAAACTGGAGCTCTGGAAACACCATATATTTT
CDR3aa: CASSENWSSGNTIYF

d_gene: TRBD2
j_gene: TRBJ2-1
abundance: NA
v_gene: TRBV11-1
CDR3nt: TGTGCCAGCAGCCTCGGGACTAGCCGAAACAATGAGCAGTTCTTC
CDR3aa: CASSLGTSRNNEQFF

d_gene: NA
j_gene: TRBJ2-6
abundance: few
v_gene: TRBV7-9
CDR3nt: TGTGCCAGCAGCTCAGGGGTGGTGGGGGCCAACGTCCTGACTTTC
CDR3aa: CASSSGVVGANVLTF

d_gene: TRBD1
j_gene: TRBJ1-2
abundance: once
v_gene: TRBV14
CDR3nt: TGTGCCAGCAGCCACCCCGGACAGGGGCGGTATGGCTACACCTTC
CDR3aa: CASSHPGQGRYGYTF

d_gene: TRBD2
j_gene: TRBJ2-3
abundance: few
v_gene: TRBV9
CDR3nt: TGTGCCAGCAGCGTAGCGGGGGGGCAGGGAGATGCGCAGTATTTT
CDR3aa: CASSVAGGQGDAQYF

d_gene: TRBD1
j_gene: TRBJ1-2
abundance: NA
v_gene: TRBV2
CDR3nt: TGTGCCAGCAGGGGGACAGGTAATGGCTACACCTTC
CDR3aa: CASRGTGNGYTF

d_gene: NA
j_gene: TRBJ1-2
abundance: NA
v_gene: TRBV9
CDR3nt: TGTGCCAGCAGCTACGGGACACACTACGGCTACACCTTC
CDR3aa: CASSYGTHYGYTF

d_gene: TRBD1
j_gene: TRBJ2-1
abundance: few
v_gene: TRBV10-3
CDR3nt: TGTGCCATCAGTGAAGGGGACAGCACTTACAATGAGCAGTTCTTC
CDR3aa: CAISEGDSTYNEQFF

d_gene: TRBD1
j_gene: TRBJ1-5
abundance: many
v_gene: TRBV7-2
CDR3nt: TGTGCCAGCAGCTACGGGACAGGGGGCGTTCAGCCCCAGCATTTT
CDR3aa: CASSYGTGGVQPQHF

d_gene: TRBD2
j_gene: TRBJ2-3
abundance: NA
v_gene: TRBV6-1
CDR3nt: TGTGCCAGCAGTGAAGAGAAAGCGGGGGGGTCAGATACGCAGTATTTT
CDR3aa: CASSEEKAGGSDTQYF

d_gene: TRBD1
j_gene: TRBJ1-1
abundance: few
v_gene: TRBV4-3
CDR3nt: TGCGCCAGCAGCTCGTACCCTCAGGGGGCTGGGGGCACTGAAGCTTTCTTT
CDR3aa: CASSSYPQGAGGTEAFF

d_gene: NA
j_gene: TRBJ1-1
abundance: NA
v_gene: TRBV18
CDR3nt: TGTGCCAGCTCACCACTATCCGGGAACACTGAAGCTTTCTTT
CDR3aa: CASSPLSGNTEAFF

d_gene: TRBD1
j_gene: TRBJ1-1
abundance: once
v_gene: TRBV9
CDR3nt: TGTGCCAGCAGCCTGGGGGACAGGGGGAGTGAAGCTTTCTTT
CDR3aa: CASSLGDRGSEAFF

d_gene: TRBD2
j_gene: TRBJ2-5
abundance: NA
v_gene: TRBV28
CDR3nt: TGTGCCAGCAGTTCAGCGGGGGACGAGACCCAGTACTTC
CDR3aa: CASSSAGDETQYF

d_gene: TRBD1
j_gene: TRBJ2-3
abundance: NA
v_gene: TRBV5-4
CDR3nt: TGTGCCAGCAGCTCGACAGGGCTTCCCACAGATACGCAGTATTTT
CDR3aa: CASSSTGLPTDTQYF

d_gene: NA
j_gene: TRBJ2-5
abundance: NA
v_gene: TRBV18
CDR3nt: TGTGCCAGCTCACCTCAGGCGACAGGCCAAGAGACCCAGTACTTC
CDR3aa: CASSPQATGQETQYF

d_gene: TRBD2
j_gene: TRBJ2-7
abundance: NA
v_gene: TRBV4-2
CDR3nt: TGTGCCAGCAGCCACCGGACTAGCGGGGGATTTAGTTCTTCCTACGAGCAGTACTTC
CDR3aa: CASSHRTSGGFSSSYEQYF

d_gene: NA
j_gene: TRBJ1-2
abundance: once
v_gene: TRBV4-3
CDR3nt: TGCGCCAGCAGCCAAGATAGCCGAAATGGCTACACCTTC
CDR3aa: CASSQDSRNGYTF